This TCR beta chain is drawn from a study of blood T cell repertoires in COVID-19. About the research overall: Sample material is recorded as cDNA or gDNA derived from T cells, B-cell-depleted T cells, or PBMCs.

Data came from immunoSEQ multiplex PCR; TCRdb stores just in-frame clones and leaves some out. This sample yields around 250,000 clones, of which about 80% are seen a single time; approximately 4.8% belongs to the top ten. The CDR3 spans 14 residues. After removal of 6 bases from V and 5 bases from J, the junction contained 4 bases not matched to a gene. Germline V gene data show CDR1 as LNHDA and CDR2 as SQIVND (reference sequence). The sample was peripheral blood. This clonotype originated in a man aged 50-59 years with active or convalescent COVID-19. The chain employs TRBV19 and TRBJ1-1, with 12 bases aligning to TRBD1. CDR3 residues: CASSGTGGETEAFF. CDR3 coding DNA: TGTGCCAGTAGCGGGACAGGGGGCGAAACTGAAGCTTTCTTT.